This T cell receptor (beta chain) was recovered during a study of molecular identifiers for immune sequencing clone quantification. Study background: Naive CD8 RNA (roughly 20,000 or 100,000 cells) was divided into five aliquots, with four sequenced. Findings and caveats of the study: Whereas clones above 20 RNA copies held under 1% of naive-cell molecules, they held over 97% of effector molecules.

Sorted cells numbering about 19,000 to 1,100,000, with 10%, 30% or 50% RNA, yielded the naive CD8 libraries. Sorting recovered naive CD8 T cells on a CD8+CD4-CCR7+CD45RA+ profile. MiXCR, applied by TCRdb to the PCR reads, yields one record per CDR3 protein. Seen here are roughly 320,000 distinct CDR3 sequences, 24% observed once, and the top ten hold 0.74%. This CDR3 spans 17 amino acids. As to this clonotype: Its antigen is not known. Its ends do not fully match the called genes, so a read error is possible.

The chain carries TRBV12-3 or TRBV12-4 and TRBJ2-3; a possible D gene is TRBD2 (7 bases). Input material: naive CD8+ T cells from blood, with Jurkat cell RNA spiked in. The sample's subset: FACS-sorted CD8+CD4-CCR7+CD45RA+ naive T cells. The source of this sequence is a human donor in good health. Some libraries in this study had Jurkat cell RNA spiked in. The CDR3 nucleotides are TGTACCAGCAGGTTGGGTGGGGGGGGGCCAGAAGGAGATACGCAGTATTTT. Its translation: CTSRLGGGGPEGDTQYF.